The rows below give T cell receptor beta chains drawn from one sample of a study of regulatory T cells in long-lasting Graves disease. TCRdb called the multiplex PCR reads again in MiXCR, with one record for every CDR3 protein. The table has about 350,000 distinct CDR3 sequences, around 16% seen once. Separately, the same data were catalogued under a study of T cells in Graves' hyperthyroidism and ophthalmopathy.

Sequences were derived from peripheral blood mononuclear cells (PBMCs), sampled at new diagnosis, from a patient treated with antithyroid drugs. These receptors came from a woman aged 18 to 35 with Graves disease. The CDR3 runs from the conserved cysteine through the conserved F or W.

V,J,CDR3
TRBV6-1,TRBJ1-2,CASTRGQYNYGYTF
TRBV28,TRBJ1-1,CASSPSRTNTEAFF
TRBV9,TRBJ2-5,CASSPHSEGPQETQYF
TRBV6-9,TRBJ1-2,CASSSKLPGDYGYTF
TRBV5-1,TRBJ1-1,CASSLAGGRPATEAFF
TRBV3-1,TRBJ2-2,CASSQGGTGELFF
TRBV19,TRBJ2-1,CASSDRGGVNEQFF
TRBV13,TRBJ2-3,CASTLGELPHTQYF
TRBV19,TRBJ1-5,CASSIAGVNSNQPQHF
TRBV18,TRBJ2-1,CASSPRQGAPTDSYNEQFF
TRBV4-1,TRBJ2-7,CASSPGISYEQYF
TRBV20-1,TRBJ2-1,CSANGRAENEQFF
TRBV11-2,TRBJ2-5,CASSRLTGFQETQYF
TRBV18,TRBJ1-2,CASSPNGIQGAGGYTF
TRBV7-2,TRBJ2-3,CASSLARLASGSSADTQYF
TRBV12-3/TRBV12-4,TRBJ1-6,CASRKGAENSPLQF
TRBV5-5,TRBJ2-7,CASSLRRDNEQYF
TRBV3-1,TRBJ2-3,CASSDLRWDLGADTQYF
TRBV6-2/TRBV6-3,TRBJ2-7,CASSLSLTTYEQYF
TRBV11-2,TRBJ2-2,CASSLDSLAVDTGELFF
TRBV20-1,TRBJ2-1,CSARVPTSGMIEQFF
TRBV5-6,TRBJ2-1,CASSDTGLAGGNEQFF
TRBV4-1,TRBJ1-1,CASSQGAQPGTEAFF
TRBV7-2,TRBJ2-5,CASSLAQRGGQETQYF
TRBV9,TRBJ2-3,CASSRGDNTDTQYF
TRBV7-2,TRBJ2-3,CASSSSGGAGDTQYF
TRBV3-1,TRBJ2-2,CASSQVRPGPKNTGELFF
TRBV9,TRBJ2-3,CAGSATSTDTQYF
TRBV9,TRBJ2-5,CASSVAAQIQETQYF
TRBV9,TRBJ2-1,CASSALAGVRYNEQFF
TRBV20-1,TRBJ2-1,CSARDHGTSFRSYNEQFF
TRBV10-3,TRBJ1-6,CAISDREGSPLHF
TRBV12-3/TRBV12-4,TRBJ1-5,CASSLMGSNQPQHF
TRBV7-3,TRBJ2-3,CASSRGPGADTQYF
TRBV2,TRBJ2-2,CASTKARELFF
TRBV24-1,TRBJ2-1,CATSDSAGRHNEQFF
TRBV11-2,TRBJ2-5,CASSLDPGVETQYF
TRBV14,TRBJ2-2,CASSPGFGELFF
TRBV3-1,TRBJ2-2,CASSLVTGSNTGELFF
TRBV28,TRBJ1-3,CASNLDSGNTIYF
TRBV3-1,TRBJ2-1,CASSQDLAGAGRIEQFF
TRBV4-1,TRBJ2-5,CASSGTSGDSGETQYF
TRBV20-1,TRBJ2-3,CSARAGYTDTQYF
TRBV3-1,TRBJ1-5,CASSQVPSYSNQPQHF
TRBV18,TRBJ2-6,CASSPQGTSGANVLTF
TRBV28,TRBJ1-2,CASRPSGSNYGYTF
TRBV6-5,TRBJ2-1,CASSFAQFF
TRBV20-1,TRBJ2-1,CSVIAGGRVNEQFF
TRBV6-2/TRBV6-3,TRBJ2-1,CASSSGQGVYNEQFF
TRBV30,TRBJ1-1,CAGKGGRNTEAFF